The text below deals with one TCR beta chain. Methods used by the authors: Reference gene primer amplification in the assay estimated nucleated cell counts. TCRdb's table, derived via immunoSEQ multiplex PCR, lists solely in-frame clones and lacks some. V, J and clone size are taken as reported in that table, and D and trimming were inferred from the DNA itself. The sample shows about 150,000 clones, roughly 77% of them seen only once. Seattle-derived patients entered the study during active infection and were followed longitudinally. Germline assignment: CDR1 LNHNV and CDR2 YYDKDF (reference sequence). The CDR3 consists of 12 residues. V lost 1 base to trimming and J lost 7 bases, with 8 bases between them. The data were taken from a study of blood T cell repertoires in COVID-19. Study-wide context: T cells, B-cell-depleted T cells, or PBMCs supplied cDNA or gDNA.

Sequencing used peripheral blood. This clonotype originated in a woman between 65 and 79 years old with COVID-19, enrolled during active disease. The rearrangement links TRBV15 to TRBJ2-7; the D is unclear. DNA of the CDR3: TGTGCCACCAGCAGAGGTCTAAAGGAGCAGTACTTC. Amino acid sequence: CATSRGLKEQYF.